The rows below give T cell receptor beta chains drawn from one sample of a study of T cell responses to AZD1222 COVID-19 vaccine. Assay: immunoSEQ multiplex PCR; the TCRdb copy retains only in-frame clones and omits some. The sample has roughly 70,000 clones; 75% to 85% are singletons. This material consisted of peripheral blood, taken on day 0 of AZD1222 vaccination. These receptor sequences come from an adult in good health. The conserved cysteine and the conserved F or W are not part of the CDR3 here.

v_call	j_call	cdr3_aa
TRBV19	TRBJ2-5	ASRPAGQETQY
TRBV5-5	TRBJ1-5	ASSWPGHNSNQPQH
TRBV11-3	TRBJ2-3	ASSSRQASSTDTQY
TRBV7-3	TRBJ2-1	ASSLTGGSSYNEQF
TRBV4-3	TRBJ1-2	ASSHSPGQGTGYT
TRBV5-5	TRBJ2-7	ASSLRWGFYEQY
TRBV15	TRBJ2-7	ATSIDKGLEQY
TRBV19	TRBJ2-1	ASSVSGARYNEQF
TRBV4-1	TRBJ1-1	ASSTTGYTEAF
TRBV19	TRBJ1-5	ASSIGPNQPQH
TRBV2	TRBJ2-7	ASSESPGQSYEQY
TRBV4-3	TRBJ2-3	ASSLRGLAGTDTQY
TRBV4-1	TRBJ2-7	ASTHTPPGVYEQY
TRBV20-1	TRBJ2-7	SAALRYEQY
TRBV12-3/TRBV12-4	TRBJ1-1	ASSPWGRAEAF
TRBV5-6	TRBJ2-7	ASSLGGQGYHEQY
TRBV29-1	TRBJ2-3	SVEQGRGTDTQY
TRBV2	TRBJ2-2	ASSPGTAITGELF
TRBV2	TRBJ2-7	ASSPSGGNYEQY
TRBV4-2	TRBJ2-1	ASSQDAASYNEQF
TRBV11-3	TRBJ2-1	ASSGRDTSSYNEQF
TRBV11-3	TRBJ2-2	ASSFGGRQVGELF
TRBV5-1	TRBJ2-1	ASSLLGYNEQF
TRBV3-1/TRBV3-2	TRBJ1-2	ASSQVAGAYGYT
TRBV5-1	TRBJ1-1	ASSLEAIPLNTEAF
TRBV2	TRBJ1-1	ASREARNTEAF
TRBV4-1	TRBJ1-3	ASSRDRYSGNTIY
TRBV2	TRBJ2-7	ASSGGVAVSGEYEQY
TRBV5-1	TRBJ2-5	ASSALAGGGETQY